The 27 T cell receptor beta chains presented below share a single source sample, sequenced in a study of blood T cell repertoires in COVID-19. The protocol was immunoSEQ multiplex PCR, while the TCRdb copy is restricted to in-frame clones and leaves out a portion. The sample shows 130,000 to 150,000 clones, around 87% of them seen only once. The sample was PBMCs or T cells enriched from blood (not recorded which). These receptors originate from a woman aged 25 to 39 with acute COVID-19.

The J gene is TRBJ2-4, the V gene TRBV6-2 or TRBV6-3, with D possibly matching TRBD2 (5 bases). The CDR3 is 20 amino acids. CDR1 MNHEY and CDR2 SVGEGT come from the germline V gene. V lost 3 bases and J 3 bases, leaving 27 bases between the germline ends. This CDR3 reads CASSYIGLLAGLVNKNIQYF. CDR3 bases: TGTGCCAGCAGTTATATCGGATTACTGGCGGGCCTTGTGAACAAAAACATTCAGTACTTC.

The chain recombines TRBV2 with TRBJ1-5, with TRBD1 matching over 7 bases. V lost 3 bases to trimming and J lost 6 bases; unmatched junction nucleotides: 8. CDR1 and CDR2 from the germline V gene are SNHLY and FYNNEI. This CDR3 has 15 residues. This CDR3 is CASSDQGELTQPQHF. The CDR3 DNA is TGTGCCAGCAGTGACCAGGGGGAGCTTACTCAGCCCCAGCATTTT.

The V call is TRBV28, the J call TRBJ1-1; 12 bases are shared with TRBD1. J gave up 7 bases and V 5 bases, and 8 bases lay outside the gene matches. This CDR3 is 15 amino acids long. CDR1 is MDHEN and CDR2 is SYDVKM in the germline V gene. The CDR3 DNA reads TGTGCCAGCAGTCTCGGGACAGGGGGCGAGAGTGAAGCTTTCTTT. Protein sequence: CASSLGTGGESEAFF.

This clone was picked up one time. V and J are TRBV4-3 and TRBJ2-7; 8 positions agree with TRBD2. The CDR3 is 15 amino acids. After removal of 0 bases from V and 7 bases from J, the junction contained 8 bases not matched to a gene. Germline CDR1 LGHNA, CDR2 YSLEER. The CDR3 loop is CASSQDWSGGREQYF. For the CDR3, the DNA is TGCGCCAGCAGCCAAGATTGGTCGGGGGGGAGGGAGCAGTACTTC.

CDR3 nucleotide sequence: TGCGCCAGCAGCTTGTGGGGAGTTGATGAGCAGTTCTTC. Protein product: CASSLWGVDEQFF. The V and J genes are TRBV5-1 and TRBJ2-1; D might be TRBD2 (5 bases). This CDR3 comprises 13 residues. Between the trimmed V and J ends, which lost 1 base and 8 bases, there was a span of 10 bases. Germline lookup yields CDR1 SGHRS and CDR2 YFSETQ.

The chain carries TRBV7-3 and TRBJ2-5; tentatively, D is TRBD1 (5 bases). The CDR3 covers 14 residues. CDR1 SGHTA and CDR2 FQGTGA come from the germline V gene. The V and J ends lost 5 bases and 3 bases respectively, with 13 bases between them. CDR3 DNA: TGTGCCAGCAGCCCCCAAGCAGGGAAAGAGACCCAGTACTTC. As protein: CASSPQAGKETQYF.

The chain recombines TRBV28 with TRBJ2-4, with 12 nucleotides matching TRBD2. This CDR3 is 16 amino acids long. The V segment lost 5 bases and the J segment 2 bases; nucleotides outside the gene matches: 4. The germline CDR1 and CDR2 sequences are MDHEN and SYDVKM. The CDR3 nucleotides read TGTGCCAGCAGTCTAGCGGGAGGGGTATCCAAAAACATTCAGTACTTC. It is translated as CASSLAGGVSKNIQYF.

The J gene is TRBJ2-1, the V gene TRBV29-1, with a tentative D call TRBD2 (5 bases). The CDR3 spans 16 residues. CDR1 and CDR2 from the germline V gene are SQVTM and ANQGSEA. V was shortened by 4 bases and J by 7 bases, with 23 bases between the two germline ends. The DNA of the CDR3 is TGCAGCGTTGTTGGCGGGCCCGGATCAATTGTTAATGAGCAGTTCTTC. Encoded protein: CSVVGGPGSIVNEQFF.

The rearrangement uses TRBV27 and TRBJ1-2; tentatively, D is TRBD1 (6 bases). CDR3 length: 13 residues. Trimming shortened V by 10 bases and J by 2 bases, and 14 bases separated the two germline ends. Per the germline V gene, CDR1 is MNHEY and CDR2 is SMNVEV (reference sequence). DNA for the CDR3: TGTGCCACCTTAGGACAGAGGAACTATGGCTACACCTTC. Translated, it gives CATLGQRNYGYTF.

The V and J genes are TRBV28 and TRBJ1-5; D is possibly TRBD1 (6 bases). The V gene's germline CDR1 is MDHEN and CDR2 SYDVKM. V was cut by 7 bases and J by 6 bases, with 13 bases left in between. The CDR3 contains 13 residues. In DNA form, the CDR3 reads TGTGCCAGCATAACAGGGTCTAGTCAGCCCCAGCATTTT. Residues: CASITGSSQPQHF.

The chain combines TRBV11-2 with TRBJ2-3; TRBD2 aligns across 9 bases. Germline assignment: CDR1 SGHAT and CDR2 FQNNGV. V was pared by 4 bases and J by 3 bases, with 8 bases of the junction left unmatched. The CDR3 sequence is 16 residues long. CDR3 region: CASSYIAGVRTDTQYF. CDR3 in DNA: TGTGCCAGCAGCTACATAGCGGGAGTAAGAACAGATACGCAGTATTTT.

This chain joins TRBV19 and TRBJ2-5; the match to TRBD1 covers 10 bases. The germline V gene encodes CDR1 LNHDA and CDR2 SQIVND (reference sequence). With 5 bases clipped from V and 0 bases from J, the junction kept 6 bases outside the gene matches. CDR3 length equals 16 residues. The CDR3 sequence is CASSPRTGGDQETQYF. In DNA, the CDR3 is TGTGCCAGTAGTCCTAGGACAGGGGGGGACCAAGAGACCCAGTACTTC.

The J gene is TRBJ1-1, the V gene TRBV6-1; no definite D call. Looked up from germline, CDR1 is MNHNS and CDR2 is SASEGT. CDR3 length: 13 amino acids. Between the trimmed V and J ends, which lost 3 bases and 0 bases, there was a span of 5 bases. The CDR3, as DNA: TGTGCCAGCAGTGACAGTATGAACACTGAAGCTTTCTTT. This sequence encodes CASSDSMNTEAFF.

The chain joins TRBV27 to TRBJ2-7, with 11 bases that match TRBD1. The CDR3 runs to 18 residues. Germline CDR1 reads MNHEY; CDR2 reads SMNVEV (reference sequence). After removal of 5 bases from V and 4 bases from J, the junction contained 16 bases not matched to a gene. The CDR3, as DNA: TGTGCCAGCAGTCCCATTGGACAGGGGGCGCCGAGTGGGTACGAGCAGTACTTC. This sequence encodes CASSPIGQGAPSGYEQYF.

This chain uses TRBV2 with TRBJ1-6; possibly TRBD1 for D (6 bases). The CDR3 length is 14 residues. Trimming left V 10 bases short and J 5 bases short, with 15 bases between. From germline, CDR1 is SNHLY and CDR2 FYNNEI. The DNA of the CDR3 is TGTGCCACGTCAGGCAGGGGAAATAATTCACCCCTCCACTTT. It encodes CATSGRGNNSPLHF.

The rearrangement links TRBV29-1 to TRBJ1-2; possible D gene TRBD1, 6 bases. V was trimmed by 0 bases and J by 5 bases, leaving 10 bases between them. Germline loops: CDR1 SQVTM, CDR2 ANQGSEA. This CDR3 is built from 13 residues. The CDR3 DNA sequence: TGCAGCGTTGAAGATTCAGGGGAGTATGGCTACACCTTC. Translated, it gives CSVEDSGEYGYTF. Using reference TRBV29-1 and TRBJ1-2 for the parts outside the CDR3, the full variable domain is SAVISQKPSRDICQRGTSLTIQCQVDSQVTMMFWYRQQPGQSLTLIATANQGSEATYESGFVIDKFPISRPNLTFSTLTVSNMSPEDSSIYLCSVEDSGEYGYTFGSGTRLTVV.

This rearrangement joins TRBV4-2 to TRBJ2-3; 7 positions match TRBD2. Per the germline V gene, CDR1 is LGHNA and CDR2 is YNFKEQ. CDR3 size: 15 residues. V shed 4 bases, J shed 5 bases, and the junction held 9 bases outside the gene matches. CDR3 nucleotide sequence: TGTGCCAGCAGCCGGGAGGGAGGGCCGGGAGATACGCAGTATTTT. Protein: CASSREGGPGDTQYF.

This chain connects TRBV7-8 to TRBJ1-1; tentative D call: TRBD1 (5 bases). This CDR3 is built from 14 residues. Germline CDR1 reads SGHVS; CDR2 reads FQNEAQ. Trimming cost V 1 base and J 1 base, with 7 bases left between them. In nucleotides, the CDR3 is TGTGCCAGCAGCTTAGTTGGACAGAACACTGAAGCTTTCTTT. Amino acids: CASSLVGQNTEAFF.

The rearrangement uses TRBV28 and TRBJ1-2; D might be TRBD1 (6 bases). Trimming shortened V by 5 bases and J by 5 bases, and 24 bases separated the two germline ends. Germline-derived CDR1 and CDR2 are MDHEN and SYDVKM. This CDR3 spans 17 amino acids. CDR3 sequence (DNA): TGTGCCAGCAGTAGAACAGGGTGGCCCCTTTTAGGGTATGGCTACACCTTC. It specifies CASSRTGWPLLGYGYTF.

The chain has TRBV15 and TRBJ2-3; 10 nucleotides line up with TRBD2. Germline CDR1 is LNHNV and CDR2 is YYDKDF (reference sequence). With 3 bases clipped from V and 1 base from J, the junction kept 1 base outside the gene matches. The CDR3 contains 15 residues. This CDR3 reads CATSSTSGGTDTQYF. Here the CDR3 DNA reads TGTGCCACCAGCAGTACTAGCGGGGGCACAGATACGCAGTATTTT. The whole variable domain, filled in from reference TRBV15 and TRBJ2-3, reads DAMVIQNPRYQVTQFGKPVTLSCSQTLNHNVMYWYQQKSSQAPKLLFHYYDKDFNNEADTPDNFQSRRPNTSFCFLDIRSPGLGDTAMYLCATSSTSGGTDTQYFGPGTRLTVL.

Note on this clone: Other DNA sequences in this specimen translate into the identical CDR3. The chain links TRBV28 to TRBJ2-3; 10 positions match TRBD2. V lost 4 bases and J lost 1; bases outside the gene matches: 5. Germline loops: CDR1 MDHEN, CDR2 SYDVKM. The CDR3 is 16 residues long. CDR3 protein: CASSSGTSEGTDTQYF. CDR3 in DNA: TGTGCCAGCAGTTCGGGGACTAGCGAGGGCACAGATACGCAGTATTTT.

The chain carries TRBV27 and TRBJ2-3, with a tentative D call TRBD1 (5 bases). The V gene's germline CDR1 is MNHEY and CDR2 SMNVEV (reference sequence). With 2 bases removed from V and 6 bases from J, the gap between germline ends came to 9 bases. The CDR3 is 13 amino acids. This CDR3 reads CASSLRGFDTQYF. The CDR3 region has the DNA TGTGCCAGCAGTTTAAGGGGTTTTGATACGCAGTATTTT.

The rearrangement uses TRBV6-1 and TRBJ2-7, with 11 nucleotides matching TRBD2. The CDR3 spans 14 residues. After removal of 3 bases from V and 3 bases from J, the junction contained 1 base not matched to a gene. Germline values: CDR1 MNHNS, CDR2 SASEGT. The CDR3 sequence: CASSETSGIYEQYF. DNA of the CDR3: TGTGCCAGCAGTGAGACTAGCGGGATCTACGAGCAGTACTTC.

The V call is TRBV4-3, the J call TRBJ2-1; 8 bases line up with TRBD2. The ends lost 0 bases at V and 9 bases at J; junction bases unmatched: 16. This CDR3 contains 18 residues. Germline CDR1 reads LGHNA; CDR2 reads YSLEER. The CDR3 coding sequence is TGCGCCAGCAGCCAAGACTATACAGCGGGAGTCGCTTTTACTGAGCAGTTCTTC. It yields the protein CASSQDYTAGVAFTEQFF.

The rearrangement links TRBV6-2 or TRBV6-3 to TRBJ1-5, with 10 bases matching TRBD1. Unmatched junction bases numbered 12, after V lost 6 bases and J lost 7 bases. There are 16 residues in the CDR3. CDR1 MNHEY and CDR2 SVGEGT come from the germline V gene. DNA of the CDR3: TGTGCCAGCAGACCTACCGGGACAGGGGTACGGCAGCCCCAGCATTTT. Amino acid sequence: CASRPTGTGVRQPQHF.

This clone was seen a handful of times. The CDR3 DNA sequence: TGCAGCGTTGATACCGGGACACCCCTCTCCTACAATGAGCAGTTCTTC. Amino acid sequence: CSVDTGTPLSYNEQFF. The chain carries TRBV29-1 and TRBJ2-1, with D possibly being TRBD1 (6 bases). Germline V lookup: CDR1 SQVTM, CDR2 ANQGSEA. The CDR3 is 16 residues long. With 3 bases removed from V and 0 bases from J, the gap between germline ends came to 15 bases.

V is TRBV20-1 and J is TRBJ1-1; no clear D gene. The germline V gene has CDR1 DFQATT and CDR2 SNEGSKA (reference sequence). The CDR3 runs 11 residues. Deletions cut 6 bases from V and 6 bases from J, with 11 bases between. The CDR3 sequence: CSAPGVAEAFF. DNA of the CDR3: TGCAGTGCCCCCGGGGTAGCTGAAGCTTTCTTT.